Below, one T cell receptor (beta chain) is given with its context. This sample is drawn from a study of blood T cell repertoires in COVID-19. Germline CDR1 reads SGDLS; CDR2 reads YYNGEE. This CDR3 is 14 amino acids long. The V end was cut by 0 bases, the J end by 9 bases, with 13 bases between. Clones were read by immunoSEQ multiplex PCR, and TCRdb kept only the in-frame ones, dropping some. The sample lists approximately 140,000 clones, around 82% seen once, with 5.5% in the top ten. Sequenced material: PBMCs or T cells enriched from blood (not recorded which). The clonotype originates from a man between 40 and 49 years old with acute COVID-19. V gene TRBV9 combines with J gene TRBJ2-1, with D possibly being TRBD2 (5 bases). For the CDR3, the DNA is TGTGCCAGCAGCGTAGAATCGGGGAAAGGTGAGCAGTTCTTC. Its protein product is CASSVESGKGEQFF.